This T cell receptor beta chain was found in a study of cytomegalovirus exposure and HLA in healthy donors (dated by TCRdb to the late 2010s). Some background on the complete study: An earlier analysis of 587 of the donors reported approximately 270 Gb of sequence data and more than 90 million unique TCR beta sequences from about 200 million T cells. Besides the first cohort of more than 650 subjects, a separate validation cohort made up of over 95 different subjects was used. Across about 380 genotyped donors of the cohort, an average of approximately 220,000 unique TCR beta nucleotide sequences per donor were sequenced, and roughly a sixth of those sequences were non-productive. Approximately 330 gigabases of sequencing data and around 90 million unique TCR sequences made up an early release that covered approximately 700 HLA-typed donors. High-throughput TCR immunosequencing, statistical association of individual TCRs with disease status, and machine learning were combined to predict cytomegalovirus infection status. In a later analysis, previously published TCR beta repertoires from 666 donors were re-analyzed and high-resolution HLA genotyping was added so that TCR occurrence patterns could be studied. In the later analysis, no new phenotypic data were used to find candidate immune exposures; instead, reliance was placed on TCR beta sequences and their occurrence across donors. Four or five DR-DQ haplotypes were treated as single units for association and clustering because of strong linkage in the cohort. To decide whether each TCR beta V gene segment behaved as functional or pseudogenic, an earlier analysis of some 600 of the donors relied on high-throughput TCR beta sequencing. All discovery cohort repertoires had been generated using a single sequencing platform. The study used immunosequencing to profile the T cell repertoires of hundreds of subjects and linked those repertoires to cytomegalovirus serostatus. HLA typing included class I and class II loci at four-digit resolution. The study was designed to test whether signatures of past pathogen exposure could be identified by cataloging public T cell receptors. A later genetic analysis used genome-wide SNP genotypes for about 60% of the roughly 700 donors, treating that subset as a discovery cohort. Alongside the repertoire data, information on donor age, sex, ethnicity and CMV serostatus was compiled. Among the roughly 400 genotyped donors, 81% belonged to the genetic ancestry cluster associated with self-reported Caucasian donors. The number of typed donors differed by locus: roughly 629-640 for A, B, C, DRB1 and DQB1; some 500 for DQA1; approximately 610 for DPA1; and around 470 for DPB1.

Library prep was done by the immunoSEQ multiplex PCR assay. The multiplex PCR relied on a mix of 60 forward primers for TCR Vbeta segments and 13 reverse primers for TCR Jbeta segments. The CDR3 region of rearranged TCR beta genes was amplified from genomic DNA with a multiplex PCR assay. Amplified TCR beta libraries were sequenced as 87-base-pair reads on the Illumina HiSeq System. As for the authors' bioinformatics: In a later analysis, around 80 million unique TCR beta chains were counted across the 650 to 700 repertoires, and approximately 11 million of these chains were shared by at least two donors. Raw reads were error-corrected and collapsed into unique sequences by a nearest-neighbor algorithm in which closely related sequences were merged to remove PCR and sequencing errors. To assign V, D and J gene segments, CDR3 sequences were aligned to IMGT reference sequences. For a sequence to be retained, a match of at least six nucleotides to both a V gene segment and a J gene segment was required. Rearrangements were classified as productive when the CDR3 lacked stop codons and remained in frame with V and J, and all other rearrangements were classified as non-productive. CDR3 was defined according to IMGT convention as the region running from the second conserved V-encoded cysteine to the conserved J-encoded phenylalanine. The earlier analysis of about 590 of the donors excluded sequences that lacked an unambiguous match to a single V gene segment. In an earlier analysis of a few hundred of the donors, a V segment was called functional when productive rearrangements were above 56.7%, and segregating when the standard deviation between donors exceeded 5%. A statistical classification framework was built for diagnosing cytomegalovirus status from the catalog of TCR beta chain sequences. A later analysis assigned V and J genes by comparing TCR nucleotide sequences with IMGT/GENE-DB human TR gene sequences. The TCRdist pipeline was used in a later analysis to assign CDR3 sequences and most-parsimonious VDJ recombination scenarios. In a later analysis, each TCR beta chain was defined by its CDR3 amino acid sequence together with its V-gene family, and reads lacking a unique V-gene family were excluded. A later analysis removed several hundred highly shared, low-generation-probability nucleotide sequences to deal with suspected cross-contamination and a sequencing artifact. In a later analysis, a clonal expansion index was calculated for each public chain from normalized within-repertoire ranks of inferred template counts. Generation probabilities in a later analysis came from a VDJ recombination model fitted to out-of-frame rearrangements, and those results were checked against IGoR. A later analysis scored TCR-TCR, TCR-HLA and TCR-CMV co-occurrence with hypergeometric tests, applying a repertoire-size bias correction to TCR pairs. False discovery rates were estimated in a later analysis by permuting HLA or CMV assignments 20 times. A later analysis grouped co-occurring TCRs with DBSCAN, adding TCRdist sequence similarity when clustering within HLA-allele-positive subsets. For co-occurrence clustering, repertoires with fewer than 30,000 or more than 120,000 public chains were excluded, along with four or five repertoires with anomalous nucleotide sharing. TCRdb provides this immuneACCESS table in a form limited to in-frame rearrangements. Some clones are lacking; in checked studies, under half of them reflect an unresolved V gene, and why the rest are absent is not known. V, J and clone size reflect that table, while D and trimming were determined from the DNA. This sample comprises around 100,000 clones, approximately 79% of them detected only once. The ten largest clonotypes hold 3.5% to 4.5% of the sample.

Comment on this clone: No cognate antigen has been identified for it. Its ends do not fully match the called genes, so a read error is possible.

CDR3 length: 15 amino acids, cysteine to phenylalanine. The entry retains the CDR3 DNA only, 45 bases that are in frame from base 1. CDR1 and CDR2, per the germline V gene, are SGHTA and FQGTGA. What the work shows at the level of the full study, not this receptor alone: In a later genetic analysis, a missense DCLRE1C variant was associated with V-gene and J-gene trimming of TCR beta chains, and the association was replicated in an independent cohort. At a false discovery rate of 0.05, a later analysis linked some 17,000 TCR beta sequences to specific HLA alleles. According to a later analysis, parvovirus B19, influenza, CMV and Epstein-Barr virus appeared linked to several top co-occurrence clusters. Some IMGT-functional V segments, including TRBV6-2 and TRBV6-3, could not be told apart with the 87-base-pair reads, so those segments were excluded. Linkage disequilibrium might explain the correlated functional status among segregating V segments, but an unknown experimental factor could not be excluded. Compared with the roughly 670-donor mean, donors in an Asian-associated ancestry cluster had fewer N-insertions in productive TCRs, according to a later genetic analysis. When HLA alleles, especially DR and DQ, strongly co-occurred, TCR associations were difficult to assign to individual alleles. A later analysis found that most CMV-associated TCR beta chains appeared HLA-restricted, with HLA associations seemingly driven largely by CMV exposure. HLA typing was unavailable for some donors at each locus, so association tests used only the typed subset. A cluster of highly shared sequence variants was judged likely to represent a technical artifact of the sequencing pipeline. In an earlier analysis of about 600 of the donors, most TCR beta V segments appeared in productive rearrangements about 87% or about 30% of the time, broadly matching IMGT annotations. A further reported finding was that TCR beta sequences accurately predicted the HLA-A and HLA-B alleles for most subjects in the first cohort. Sequencing depth was assumed to be roughly uniform across donors in the presence/absence analyses, though that assumption may not hold. Because counts were too low, more than 15 rarely observed V segments, including chromosome 9 orphons, were left out of the earlier analysis of approximately 580 of the donors. This cohort had only TCR beta chains sequenced, and the lack of alpha or paired-chain data limited which features could be detected. According to the authors, the approach could potentially be generalized to other disease states and immunological phenotypes. The study listed 150 to 200 TCR beta chains as associated with cytomegalovirus. For the cohort, immune exposure information was limited to CMV serostatus. Three of the identified cytomegalovirus-associated TCR beta chains were confirmed in vitro to be specific for cytomegalovirus antigens. In both the original and validation cohorts, the classifier was reported to diagnose cytomegalovirus status with high specificity and sensitivity. In a later analysis, HLA-associated TCR beta chains showed more clonal expansion and lower generation probabilities than non-associated chains that were equally common. Most TCR sequences were seen in very few donors, while some public TCRs were found in many individuals. In a later analysis, TCR association rates were found to vary across HLA loci, with the most associated TCRs seen for DRB1 alleles and the fewest for HLA-C alleles.

The cohort comprised under 700 healthy bone marrow donors. All cohort members were sampled while nominally healthy, although unrecorded immune exposures were likely present. The donor tested CMV seropositive, placing the donor among the roughly 300 seropositive members of the cohort. A peripheral blood sample was provided by each donor, and peripheral blood mononuclear cells were used for TCR beta sequencing. The Qiagen DNeasy Blood Extraction Kit was used to extract genomic DNA from the blood cell samples. The chain was built from TRBV7-3 and TRBJ2-2, and 7 bases in between align with TRBD2. What was sequenced was PBMCs. The source of this sequence is a man in his fifties or sixties in good health and CMV-seropositive. The CDR3 sequence is CASSLQGGNAGELFF. In nucleotide form, the sequence is TGTGCCAGCAGCTTACAGGGAGGGAACGCCGGGGAGCTGTTTTTT.